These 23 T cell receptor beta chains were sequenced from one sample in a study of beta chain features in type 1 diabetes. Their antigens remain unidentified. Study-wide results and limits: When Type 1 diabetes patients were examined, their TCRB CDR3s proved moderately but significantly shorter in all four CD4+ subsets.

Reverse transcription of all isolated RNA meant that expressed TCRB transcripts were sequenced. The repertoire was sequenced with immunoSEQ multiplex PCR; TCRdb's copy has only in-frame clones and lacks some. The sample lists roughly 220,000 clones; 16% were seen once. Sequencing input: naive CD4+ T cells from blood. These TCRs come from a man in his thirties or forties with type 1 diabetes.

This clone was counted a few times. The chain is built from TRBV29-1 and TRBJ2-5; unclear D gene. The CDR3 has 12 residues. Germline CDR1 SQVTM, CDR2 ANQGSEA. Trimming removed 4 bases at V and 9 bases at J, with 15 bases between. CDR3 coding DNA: TGCAGCGTTGGTGGGCAGCCTATGGCCCAGTACTTC. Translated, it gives CSVGGQPMAQYF.

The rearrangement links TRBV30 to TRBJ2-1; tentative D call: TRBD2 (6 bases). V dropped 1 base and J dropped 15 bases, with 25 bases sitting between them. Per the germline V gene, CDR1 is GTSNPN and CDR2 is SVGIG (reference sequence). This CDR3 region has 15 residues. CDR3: CAWSGTRDLLRFRFF. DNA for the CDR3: TGTGCCTGGAGTGGGACCAGGGACTTGCTCCGTTTTCGGTTCTTC.

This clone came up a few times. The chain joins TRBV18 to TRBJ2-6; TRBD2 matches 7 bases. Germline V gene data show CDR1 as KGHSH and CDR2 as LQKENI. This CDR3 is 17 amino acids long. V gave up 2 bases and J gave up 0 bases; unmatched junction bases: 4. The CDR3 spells CASSPSGGNSGANVLTF. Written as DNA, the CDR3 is TGTGCCAGCTCACCATCGGGAGGTAACTCTGGGGCCAACGTCCTGACTTTC.

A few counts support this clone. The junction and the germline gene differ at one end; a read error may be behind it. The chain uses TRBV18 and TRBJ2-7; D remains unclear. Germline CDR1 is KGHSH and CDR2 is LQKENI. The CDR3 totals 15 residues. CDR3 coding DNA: TGTGCCAGCGCACCCCCGAGTCCCCTCTCCTACGAGCAGTACTTC. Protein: CASAPPSPLSYEQYF.

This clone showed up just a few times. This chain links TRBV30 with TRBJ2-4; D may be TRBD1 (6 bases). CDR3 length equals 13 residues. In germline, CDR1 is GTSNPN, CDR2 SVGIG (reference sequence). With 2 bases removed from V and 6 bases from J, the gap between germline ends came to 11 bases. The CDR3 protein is CAWSNLRGNIQYF. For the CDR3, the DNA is TGTGCCTGGAGTAATCTCAGGGGAAACATTCAGTACTTC.

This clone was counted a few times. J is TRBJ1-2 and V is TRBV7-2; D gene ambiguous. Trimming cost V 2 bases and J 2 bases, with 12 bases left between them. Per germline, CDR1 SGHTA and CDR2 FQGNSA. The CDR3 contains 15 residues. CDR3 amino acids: CASSLYADTNYGYTF. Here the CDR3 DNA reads TGTGCCAGCAGCTTATATGCCGACACAAACTATGGCTACACCTTC. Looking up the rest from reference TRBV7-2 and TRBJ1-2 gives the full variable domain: GAGVSQSPSNKVTEKGKDVELRCDPISGHTALYWYRQSLGQGLEFLIYFQGNSAPDKSGLPSDRFSAERTGGSVSTLTIQRTQQEDSAVYLCASSLYADTNYGYTFGSGTRLTVV.

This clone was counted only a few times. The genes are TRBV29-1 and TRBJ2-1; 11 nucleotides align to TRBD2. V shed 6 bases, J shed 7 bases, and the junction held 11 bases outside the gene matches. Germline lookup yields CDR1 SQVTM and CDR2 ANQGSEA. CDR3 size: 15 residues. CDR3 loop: CSVSGTSGLRNEQFF. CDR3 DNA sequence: TGCAGCGTGTCCGGGACTAGCGGCCTTCGGAATGAGCAGTTCTTC.

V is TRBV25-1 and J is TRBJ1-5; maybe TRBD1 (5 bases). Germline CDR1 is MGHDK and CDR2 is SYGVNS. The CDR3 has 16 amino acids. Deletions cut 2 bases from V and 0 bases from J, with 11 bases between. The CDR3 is CASSEPGGDSNQPQHF. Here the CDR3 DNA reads TGTGCCAGCAGTGAACCCGGGGGTGATAGCAATCAGCCCCAGCATTTT.

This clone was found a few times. CDR3 sequence reads: CSVRRTLKGYEQYF. The DNA of the CDR3 is TGCAGCGTTCGTAGGACTCTGAAAGGCTACGAGCAGTACTTC. The V and J genes are TRBV29-1 and TRBJ2-7; perhaps TRBD2 as D (5 bases). This CDR3 is 14 amino acids long. V was shortened by 5 bases and J by 3 bases, with 17 bases between the two germline ends. CDR1 is SQVTM and CDR2 is ANQGSEA in the germline V gene.

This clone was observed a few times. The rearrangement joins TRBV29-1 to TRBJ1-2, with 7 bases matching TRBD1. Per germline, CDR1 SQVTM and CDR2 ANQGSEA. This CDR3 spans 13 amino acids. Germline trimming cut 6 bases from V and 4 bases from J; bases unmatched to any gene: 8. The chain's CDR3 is CSVAGTEIYGYTF. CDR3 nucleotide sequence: TGCAGCGTCGCCGGGACAGAGATCTATGGCTACACCTTC.

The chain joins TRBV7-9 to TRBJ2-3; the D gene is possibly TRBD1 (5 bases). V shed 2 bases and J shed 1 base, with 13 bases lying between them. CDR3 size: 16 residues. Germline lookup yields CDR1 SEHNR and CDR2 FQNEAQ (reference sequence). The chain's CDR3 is CASSLSGAVRTDTQYF. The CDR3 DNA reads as TGTGCCAGCAGCTTATCTGGGGCAGTACGCACAGATACGCAGTATTTT.

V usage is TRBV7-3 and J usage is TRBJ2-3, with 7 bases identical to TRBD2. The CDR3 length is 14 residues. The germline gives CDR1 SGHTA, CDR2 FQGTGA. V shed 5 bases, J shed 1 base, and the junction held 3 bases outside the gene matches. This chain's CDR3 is CASSAGAGTDTQYF. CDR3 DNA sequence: TGTGCCAGCAGCGCGGGAGCCGGCACAGATACGCAGTATTTT.

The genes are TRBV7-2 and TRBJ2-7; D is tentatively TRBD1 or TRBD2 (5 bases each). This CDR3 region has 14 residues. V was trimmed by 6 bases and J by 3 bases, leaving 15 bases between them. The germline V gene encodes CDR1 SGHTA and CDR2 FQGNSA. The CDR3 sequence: CASSSLPGHYEQYF. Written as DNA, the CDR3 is TGTGCCAGCAGTTCCCTACCGGGGCACTACGAGCAGTACTTC.

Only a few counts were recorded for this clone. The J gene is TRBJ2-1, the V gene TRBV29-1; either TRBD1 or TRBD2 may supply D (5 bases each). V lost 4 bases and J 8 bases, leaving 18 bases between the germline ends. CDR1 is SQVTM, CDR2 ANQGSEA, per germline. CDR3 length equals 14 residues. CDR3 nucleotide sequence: TGCAGCGTTGGGGGGTTGCAGGGTGCGGATGAGCAGTTCTTC. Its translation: CSVGGLQGADEQFF.

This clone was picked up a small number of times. This CDR3 reads CASSIRTGGSGANVLTF. DNA for the CDR3: TGTGCCAGCAGCATCCGGACAGGGGGCTCTGGGGCCAACGTCCTGACTTTC. The chain uses TRBV11-1 and TRBJ2-6, with TRBD1 matching over 10 bases. Germline V gives CDR1 SGHAT, CDR2 FQDESV (reference sequence). Trimming cost V 5 bases and J 0 bases; bases outside gene matches: 4. This CDR3 spans 17 amino acids. Drawing the rest from reference TRBV11-1 and TRBJ2-6, the complete variable domain is EAEVAQSPRYKITEKSQAVAFWCDPISGHATLYWYRQILGQGPELLVQFQDESVVDDSQLPKDRFSAERLKGVDSTLKIQPAELGDSAMYLCASSIRTGGSGANVLTFGAGSRLTVL.

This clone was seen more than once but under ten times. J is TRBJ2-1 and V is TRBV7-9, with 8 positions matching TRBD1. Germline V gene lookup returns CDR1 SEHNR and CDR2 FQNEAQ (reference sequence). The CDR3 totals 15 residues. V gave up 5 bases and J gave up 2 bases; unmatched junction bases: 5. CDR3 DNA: TGTGCCAGCAGCCCCCCGGGACAGGCCTACAATGAGCAGTTCTTC. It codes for CASSPPGQAYNEQFF.

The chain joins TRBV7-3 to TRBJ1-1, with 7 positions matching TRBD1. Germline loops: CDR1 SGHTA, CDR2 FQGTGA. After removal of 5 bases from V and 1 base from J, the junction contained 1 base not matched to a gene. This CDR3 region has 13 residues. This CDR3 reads CASSEGANTEAFF. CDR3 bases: TGTGCCAGCAGCGAGGGGGCGAACACTGAAGCTTTCTTT.

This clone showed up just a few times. This CDR3 is CASSRMGNRMNTEAFF. Here the CDR3 DNA reads TGCGCCAGCAGTCGGATGGGGAACCGCATGAACACTGAAGCTTTCTTT. V gene TRBV4-1 combines with J gene TRBJ1-1; D gene uncertain. CDR1 and CDR2 (germline): MGHRA, YSYEKL. Between the trimmed V and J ends, which lost 6 bases and 0 bases, there was a span of 17 bases. CDR3 length: 16 residues.

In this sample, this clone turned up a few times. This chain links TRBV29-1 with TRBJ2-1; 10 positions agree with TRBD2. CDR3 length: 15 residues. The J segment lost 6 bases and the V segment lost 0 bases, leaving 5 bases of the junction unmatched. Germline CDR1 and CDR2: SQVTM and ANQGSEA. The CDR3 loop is CSVEELAGVGNEQFF. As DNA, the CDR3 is TGCAGCGTTGAAGAGCTAGCGGGAGTAGGCAATGAGCAGTTCTTC.

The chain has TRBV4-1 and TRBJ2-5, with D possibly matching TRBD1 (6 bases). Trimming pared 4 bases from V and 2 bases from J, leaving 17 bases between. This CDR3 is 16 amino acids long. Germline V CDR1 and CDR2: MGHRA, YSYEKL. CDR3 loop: CASSRQQGARQETQYF. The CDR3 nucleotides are TGCGCCAGCAGCCGCCAACAGGGAGCCCGACAAGAGACCCAGTACTTC.

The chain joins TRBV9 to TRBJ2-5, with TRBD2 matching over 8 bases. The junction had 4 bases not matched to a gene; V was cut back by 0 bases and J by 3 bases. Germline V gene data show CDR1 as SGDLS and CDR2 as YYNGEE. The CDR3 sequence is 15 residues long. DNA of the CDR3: TGTGCCAGCAGCGTAGATTGGACTAGCAAAGAGACCCAGTACTTC. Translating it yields CASSVDWTSKETQYF.

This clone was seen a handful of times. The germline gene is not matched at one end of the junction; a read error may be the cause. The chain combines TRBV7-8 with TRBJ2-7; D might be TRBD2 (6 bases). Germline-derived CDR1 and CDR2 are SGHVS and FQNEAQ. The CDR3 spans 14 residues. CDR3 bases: TGTGCCAGCAGCTTACAGCGGGCCTCCGACGAGCAGTACTTC. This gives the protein CASSLQRASDEQYF.

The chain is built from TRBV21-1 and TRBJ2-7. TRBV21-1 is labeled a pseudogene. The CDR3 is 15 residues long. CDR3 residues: CASSKFRRWGYEQYF. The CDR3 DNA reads TGTGCCAGCAGCAAATTTCGCCGGTGGGGGTACGAGCAGTACTTC.